Listed below are T cell receptor beta chains from one sample, sequenced in a study of early T cells in non-severe SARS-CoV-2 infection. TCRdb ran MiXCR on the 5' RACE reads and lists one entry per CDR3 protein. The sample comprises under 65,000 distinct CDR3 sequences, approximately 12% of which are singletons, and 8.5% to 10% rests with the top ten. Sequencing was performed on whole blood. These receptors were obtained from an adult who was a healthcare worker with PCR-confirmed SARS-CoV-2 infection or an uninfected control (not recorded which). CDR3s include the opening cysteine and the closing phenylalanine or tryptophan. D genes are given only for firm matches. Part of the rows lack a size; the others show once, few, many or a class for expanded clones.

>-|TRBV7-2|TRBJ1-2|TRBD1
CASSLARSGGGLSYGYTF
TGTGCCAGCAGCTTAGCGCGGTCAGGGGGAGGTTTGAGCTATGGCTACACCTTC
>many|TRBV6-6|TRBJ2-5|-
CASTAMTLGTQYF
TGTGCCAGCACGGCCATGACACTGGGGACCCAGTACTTC
>many|TRBV7-3|TRBJ2-6|-
CASSFIRTTGANVLTF
TGTGCCAGCAGCTTCATCCGGACTACTGGGGCCAACGTCCTGACTTTC
>-|TRBV29-1|TRBJ2-7|-
CSVQKTRTAFYEQYF
TGCAGCGTCCAGAAAACCCGGACAGCGTTCTACGAGCAGTACTTC
>many|TRBV10-2|TRBJ1-5|TRBD1
CASQGASNQPQHF
TGCGCCAGTCAGGGGGCGAGCAATCAGCCCCAGCATTTT
>few|TRBV6-5|TRBJ2-3|TRBD2
CASSIAGKKADTQYF
TGTGCCAGCAGCATAGCGGGGAAAAAGGCAGATACGCAGTATTTT
>many|TRBV6-5|TRBJ2-7|TRBD1
CASRPDRGKYEQYF
TGTGCCAGCAGGCCCGACAGGGGAAAATACGAGCAGTACTTC
>medium-sized|TRBV11-2|TRBJ2-7|TRBD2
CASSIIAGAPEAYEQYF
TGTGCCAGCAGTATCATAGCGGGGGCGCCTGAGGCCTACGAGCAGTACTTC
>many|TRBV7-2|TRBJ2-7|-
CASVQLALLLAEQYF
TGTGCCAGCGTCCAACTAGCTCTCCTACTGGCCGAGCAGTACTTC
>many|TRBV7-2|TRBJ2-3|-
CASSLMHTDTQYF
TGTGCCAGCAGCTTAATGCACACAGATACGCAGTATTTT